This TCR beta chain stems from a study of T cells expressing NK-cell markers. The CDR3 loop spans 22 amino acids. The germline gives CDR1 LGHNT, CDR2 FRNRAP. Overall study results and limits: As a fraction of CD8+ T cells, dominant NKG2C+ clonotypes reached roughly 1.0-7.5% in more than five donors. There were a handful of donors in whom these clonotypes also led the CD3+CD56-NKG2C+ fraction.

As regards this clonotype: What it recognizes is unknown.

TCRdb reprocessed the 5' RACE reads, with one entry per CDR3 protein and no DNA. This sample's table has roughly 420,000 distinct CDR3 sequences. This chain joins TRBV12-5 and TRBJ2-5; TCRdb's D call, TRBD2, is unchecked because there is no DNA. The sequencing input was blood T cells: a sorted CD56 or NKG2C T cell subset, CD4+ or CD8+ T cells, or bulk PBMC T cells (not recorded which). The clonotype originates from a woman between 18 and 70 years old in good health. CDR3 loop: CATSGLGQPGTSGRPSRETQYF.